The 19 T cell receptor beta chains below come from one sample, sequenced in a study of vaccination effects on CD4 cells after COVID-19. The antigens of these receptors remain unknown. A 10-day culture period preceded the isolation of CD4+ T cells. Two doses of BNT162b2 or mRNA-1273 vaccine were administered to participants. Libraries were prepared by immunoSEQ multiplex PCR; TCRdb keeps only in-frame clonotypes and omits some of them. The sample contains about 66,000 clones, less than 85% of which appear only once. This specimen consisted of CD4+ T cells from PBMCs cultured without peptide, obtained after COVID-19 vaccination. The receptors derive from a human donor who received a COVID-19 vaccine.

The V gene is TRBV3-1 (or the pseudogene TRBV3-2), the J gene TRBJ2-3; 10 positions match TRBD2. J gave up 1 base and V 0 bases, and 4 bases lay outside the gene matches. The CDR3 contains 17 residues. Germline lookup yields CDR1 LGHDT and CDR2 YNNKEL (reference sequence). DNA of the CDR3: TGTGCCAGCAGCCAAGACACCAGCGGGGGGGGCACAGATACGCAGTATTTT. Protein: CASSQDTSGGGTDTQYF.

A single count supports this clone. The V gene is TRBV5-1, the J gene TRBJ2-7, with TRBD2 identical over 9 bases. This CDR3 is 15 amino acids long. The trim removed 0 bases at V and 1 base at J, leaving 2 bases unmatched. Germline values: CDR1 SGHRS, CDR2 YFSETQ. The CDR3 is CASSLGTSASYEQYV. The CDR3 coding sequence is TGCGCCAGCAGCTTGGGGACTAGCGCTTCCTACGAGCAGTACGTC.

This clone occurred once. This specimen includes other DNA sequences encoding the same CDR3. This chain joins TRBV5-1 and TRBJ2-5; TRBD1 aligns across 8 bases. The CDR3 loop spans 14 amino acids. Trimming at V came to 4 bases and at J to 4 bases, leaving 6 bases not matched to a gene. CDR1 SGHRS and CDR2 YFSETQ come from the germline V gene. The CDR3 here is CASSPGQGGETQYF. The CDR3 DNA is TGCGCCAGCAGCCCCGGACAGGGCGGAGAGACCCAGTACTTC.

This clone came up a few times. The chain has TRBV18 and TRBJ2-3; TRBD2 aligns across 8 bases. Germline V lookup: CDR1 KGHSH, CDR2 LQKENI. This CDR3 contains 16 residues. Losses at the gene ends were 1 base for V and 2 bases for J; bases not matched to a gene: 5. The CDR3 spells CASSPQTSGYTDTQYF. In DNA form, the CDR3 reads TGTGCCAGCTCACCACAAACTAGCGGATACACAGATACGCAGTATTTT. The variable domain in full, with the rest retrieved from reference TRBV18 and TRBJ2-3, is NAGVMQNPRHLVRRRGQEARLRCSPMKGHSHVYWYRQLPEEGLKFMVYLQKENIIDESGMPKERFSAEFPKEGPSILRIQQVVRGDSAAYFCASSPQTSGYTDTQYFGPGTRLTVL.

This chain links TRBV29-1 with TRBJ2-5; 8 bases line up with TRBD2. V lost 6 bases and J lost 2; bases outside the gene matches: 11. The CDR3 is 15 residues long. CDR1 and CDR2 (germline): SQVTM, ANQGSEA. The CDR3 sequence is CSVDPPPGGQETQYF. For the CDR3, the DNA is TGCAGCGTAGACCCCCCGCCGGGGGGGCAAGAGACCCAGTACTTC.

Only one count was recorded for this clone. The CDR3 DNA reads TGTGCCAGCAGCTCCCTAACTGGTGGCGCTGAAGCTTTCTTT. It codes for CASSSLTGGAEAFF. The chain employs TRBV5-6 and TRBJ1-1; no definite D call. Germline loops: CDR1 SGHDT, CDR2 YYEEEE. The CDR3 runs to 14 residues. V lost 3 bases and J lost 6, with 15 bases in between.

This clone was found a few times. The chain is built from TRBV12-5 and TRBJ1-6; D remains ambiguous. The V end was cut by 4 bases, the J end by 8 bases, with 24 bases between. This CDR3 comprises 18 residues. Germline V gene data show CDR1 as LGHNT and CDR2 as FRNRAP. CDR3 in amino acids: CASGSTEIASGRYSPLHF. In DNA form, the CDR3 reads TGTGCTAGTGGTTCGACGGAAATCGCGAGCGGGCGTTATTCACCCCTCCACTTT.

Written as DNA, the CDR3 is TGTGCCAGCAGGGGTACAGGGGCAGGGGATACGCAGTATTTT. Translated: CASRGTGAGDTQYF. This chain links TRBV27 with TRBJ2-3, with 7 bases aligning to TRBD1. The CDR3 is 14 amino acids. Germline V gene data show CDR1 as MNHEY and CDR2 as SMNVEV (reference sequence). V trimming: 6 bases; J trimming: 6 bases; junction bases outside the gene matches: 9.

This chain links TRBV5-1 with TRBJ2-4; possibly TRBD1 or TRBD2 for D (5 bases each). V lost 0 bases and J lost 4, with 17 bases in between. This CDR3 comprises 17 residues. Germline V CDR1 and CDR2: SGHRS, YFSETQ. CDR3 region: CASSLASPGTIKNIQYF. The CDR3 nucleotides are TGCGCCAGCAGCTTGGCCTCGCCCGGGACCATTAAAAACATTCAGTACTTC.

This clone was seen more than once but under ten times. The V gene is TRBV4-1, the J gene TRBJ1-4, with unresolved D. The CDR3 has 15 amino acids. Per the germline V gene, CDR1 is MGHRA and CDR2 is YSYEKL. Trimming took off 4 bases at V and 7 bases at J, with 16 bases between the two ends. The CDR3 DNA sequence: TGCGCCAGCAGCCTACTTGACGCGGGCCGTGAAAAACTGTTTTTT. This sequence encodes CASSLLDAGREKLFF.

V gene TRBV19 combines with J gene TRBJ1-1; tentatively, D is TRBD1 (6 bases). The CDR3 is made up of 15 amino acids. Germline V gene lookup returns CDR1 LNHDA and CDR2 SQIVND (reference sequence). V lost 3 bases and J lost 1, with 12 bases in between. The CDR3 loop reads CASSIPSQGNTEAFF. CDR3 sequence (DNA): TGTGCCAGTAGTATCCCATCACAGGGGAACACTGAAGCTTTCTTT.

This clone was picked up a small number of times. V and J are TRBV4-1 and TRBJ1-5, with 9 bases lining up with TRBD1. The germline CDR1 and CDR2 sequences are MGHRA and YSYEKL. V lost 4 bases, J lost 1 base, and 8 bases stayed unmatched. CDR3 length equals 17 residues. The DNA for the CDR3 is TGCGCCAGCAGCCCTGACCCGGGACAGGGCAGCAATCAGCCCCAGCATTTT. It specifies CASSPDPGQGSNQPQHF.

There are a few counts of this clone. The V gene is TRBV5-1, the J gene TRBJ1-6, with D tentatively TRBD1 (6 bases). There are 16 residues in the CDR3. Germline loops: CDR1 SGHRS, CDR2 YFSETQ. Trimming pared 0 bases from V and 7 bases from J, leaving 14 bases between. CDR3 sequence (DNA): TGCGCCAGCAGCTTGGAAATGGGGGCAGGGAATTCACCCCTCCACTTT. Protein: CASSLEMGAGNSPLHF. The complete variable domain, with remaining parts taken from reference TRBV5-1 and TRBJ1-6, reads KAGVTQTPRYLIKTRGQQVTLSCSPISGHRSVSWYQQTPGQGLQFLFEYFSETQRNKGNFPGRFSGRQFSNSRSEMNVSTLELGDSALYLCASSLEMGAGNSPLHFGNGTRLTVT.

The chain employs TRBV2 and TRBJ1-1; D gene unclear. The CDR3 is 13 amino acids. CDR1 and CDR2 (germline): SNHLY, FYNNEI. V was shortened by 5 bases and J by 4 bases, with 11 bases between the two germline ends. CDR3 DNA sequence: TGTGCCAGCAGTCCTGGGTTCGGCACTGAAGCTTTCTTT. This translates into CASSPGFGTEAFF.

The chain carries TRBV4-3 and TRBJ1-4, with TRBD1 as a possible D gene (5 bases). Germline loops: CDR1 LGHNA, CDR2 YSLEER. With 4 bases removed from V and 0 bases from J, the gap between germline ends came to 6 bases. This CDR3 has 14 residues. The CDR3: CASSPTATNEKLFF. DNA of the CDR3: TGCGCCAGCAGCCCGACAGCAACTAATGAAAAACTGTTTTTT.

The rearrangement links TRBV15 to TRBJ1-1; D is ambiguous. The CDR3 covers 14 residues. Germline CDR1 is LNHNV and CDR2 is YYDKDF (reference sequence). The germline V and J ends were trimmed by 1 base and 2 bases, with 8 bases remaining between them. The CDR3 loop reads CATSRARINTEAFF. The CDR3, as DNA: TGTGCCACCAGCAGAGCGCGGATTAACACTGAAGCTTTCTTT.

The CDR3 region has the DNA TGTGCCAGCAGTTACTCGATTACGGGGGGCGAGCAGTACGTC. Its translation: CASSYSITGGEQYV. The V call is TRBV6-6, the J call TRBJ2-7; 7 bases fit TRBD2. With 0 bases clipped from V and 6 bases from J, the junction kept 5 bases outside the gene matches. CDR3 length: 14 amino acids. CDR1 is MNHNY, CDR2 SVGAGI, per germline (reference sequence).

The chain employs TRBV3-1 (or the pseudogene TRBV3-2) and TRBJ2-5; 8 nucleotides agree with TRBD1. Germline CDR1 is LGHDT and CDR2 is YNNKEL (reference sequence). The V gene end was trimmed by 5 bases and the J gene end by 2 bases; junction bases not matched to a gene: 4. The CDR3 consists of 14 residues. CDR3 loop: CASSARQGQETQYF. CDR3 coding DNA: TGTGCCAGCAGCGCCCGACAGGGGCAAGAGACCCAGTACTTC.

V usage is TRBV7-9 and J usage is TRBJ1-2, with D maybe TRBD1 (6 bases). V lost 5 bases and J 10 bases, leaving 23 bases between the germline ends. The germline V gene has CDR1 SEHNR and CDR2 FQNEAQ (reference sequence). This CDR3 has 15 residues. CDR3 DNA: TGTGCCAGCAGCCGCCCTACGTCCAGGGGCCTTCTCTACACCTTC. Its translation is CASSRPTSRGLLYTF.